A selection of T cell receptor beta chains follows, all from one sample in a study of T-cell memory formation after mild COVID-19. TCRdb fed the 5' RACE reads into MiXCR, producing one record per CDR3 protein. The sample holds 45,000 or so distinct CDR3 sequences, about 6.8% seen once. Input material: PBMCs or a T cell subset sorted from them (not recorded which). The receptors were sampled from an adult who had mild COVID-19 (a few samples of this study predate the infection). Cell type and time point are not known. CDR3s leave out the opening cysteine and the closing phenylalanine or tryptophan. Each record gives: J gene, V gene, CDR3 protein.

j_gene: TRBJ2-7
v_gene: TRBV7-2
CDR3aa: ASSRGTIASYEQY

j_gene: TRBJ2-7
v_gene: TRBV12-3/TRBV12-4
CDR3aa: ASSSYRDFEQY

j_gene: TRBJ2-2
v_gene: TRBV11-1
CDR3aa: ASSLASPGLADTGELF

j_gene: TRBJ2-1
v_gene: TRBV6-2/TRBV6-3
CDR3aa: ASSPDRVRYLDEQF

j_gene: TRBJ2-7
v_gene: TRBV4-2
CDR3aa: ASSQDGGTLYEQY

j_gene: TRBJ2-1
v_gene: TRBV3-1
CDR3aa: ASSQDASSEQF

j_gene: TRBJ1-4
v_gene: TRBV5-5
CDR3aa: ASSPDGAPNEKLF

j_gene: TRBJ2-3
v_gene: TRBV12-3/TRBV12-4
CDR3aa: ASSRRQLSTDTQY

j_gene: TRBJ2-3
v_gene: TRBV29-1
CDR3aa: SVNRRLASDTQY

j_gene: TRBJ1-1
v_gene: TRBV7-9
CDR3aa: ASSQGGTVTEAF

j_gene: TRBJ2-3
v_gene: TRBV7-9
CDR3aa: ASSPGVFSPGDTQY

j_gene: TRBJ2-7
v_gene: TRBV7-9
CDR3aa: ASSWETDSREQY

j_gene: TRBJ1-5
v_gene: TRBV4-1
CDR3aa: ASSQDGGFNQPQH

j_gene: TRBJ2-7
v_gene: TRBV4-3
CDR3aa: ASSQAVQGLPGEQY

j_gene: TRBJ1-1
v_gene: TRBV4-1
CDR3aa: ASSQVVAGSLNTEAF

j_gene: TRBJ2-2
v_gene: TRBV20-1
CDR3aa: SARRAGGQGSTGELF

j_gene: TRBJ2-5
v_gene: TRBV5-1
CDR3aa: ASAQTGASQETQY

j_gene: TRBJ1-5
v_gene: TRBV12-3/TRBV12-4
CDR3aa: ASSRQENQPQH

j_gene: TRBJ1-2
v_gene: TRBV7-9
CDR3aa: ASSFRGPVYGYT

j_gene: TRBJ1-4
v_gene: TRBV6-6
CDR3aa: ASTQRTGAANEKLF

j_gene: TRBJ2-1
v_gene: TRBV14
CDR3aa: ASSHDYHSYNEQF

j_gene: TRBJ1-1
v_gene: TRBV12-3/TRBV12-4
CDR3aa: ASTMGQGLTEAF

j_gene: TRBJ2-1
v_gene: TRBV7-6
CDR3aa: ASSPSGSPYNEQF

j_gene: TRBJ1-1
v_gene: TRBV4-1
CDR3aa: ASSQGERMNTEAF

j_gene: TRBJ2-1
v_gene: TRBV5-1
CDR3aa: ASSLASSGHYNEQF

j_gene: TRBJ2-7
v_gene: TRBV5-6
CDR3aa: ASSLEGGLAASEQY

j_gene: TRBJ2-2
v_gene: TRBV4-1
CDR3aa: ASSQGHNGDTGELF

j_gene: TRBJ2-2
v_gene: TRBV12-3/TRBV12-4
CDR3aa: ASSFWDRGITGELF

j_gene: TRBJ1-2
v_gene: TRBV6-1
CDR3aa: ASSMGGANYGYT

j_gene: TRBJ2-5
v_gene: TRBV3-1
CDR3aa: ASSQDLGTSI

j_gene: TRBJ1-6
v_gene: TRBV12-3/TRBV12-4
CDR3aa: ASSTGGENSPLH

j_gene: TRBJ2-1
v_gene: TRBV6-2/TRBV6-3
CDR3aa: ASSKGLAGGPKQF

j_gene: TRBJ1-5
v_gene: TRBV6-2/TRBV6-3
CDR3aa: ASSIPTEGNQPQH

j_gene: TRBJ1-5
v_gene: TRBV5-1
CDR3aa: ASSLGDRNQPQH

j_gene: TRBJ1-2
v_gene: TRBV30
CDR3aa: AWFREGNYGYT

j_gene: TRBJ2-4
v_gene: TRBV2
CDR3aa: ASSDRVAKNIQY

j_gene: TRBJ2-6
v_gene: TRBV7-9
CDR3aa: ASSRSEGANVLT

j_gene: TRBJ2-1
v_gene: TRBV29-1
CDR3aa: SVGGGSYNEQF

j_gene: TRBJ1-1
v_gene: TRBV29-1
CDR3aa: SAWTGTMAEAF

j_gene: TRBJ1-5
v_gene: TRBV20-1
CDR3aa: SAVKDGPQH

j_gene: TRBJ1-4
v_gene: TRBV20-1
CDR3aa: SARDPMLGDVLKGKLF

j_gene: TRBJ1-2
v_gene: TRBV6-5
CDR3aa: ASSYSKGSGYT

j_gene: TRBJ2-3
v_gene: TRBV3-1
CDR3aa: ASSQTDTQY

j_gene: TRBJ2-7
v_gene: TRBV20-1
CDR3aa: SARGSGGYEQY

j_gene: TRBJ2-3
v_gene: TRBV7-2
CDR3aa: ASSFGATSGGKDTQY

j_gene: TRBJ1-1
v_gene: TRBV7-2
CDR3aa: ASSSQGNTEAF

j_gene: TRBJ2-3
v_gene: TRBV20-1
CDR3aa: SAKGQGGPTDTQY

j_gene: TRBJ2-2
v_gene: TRBV5-6
CDR3aa: ASSLDEGSGTGELF

j_gene: TRBJ2-1
v_gene: TRBV19
CDR3aa: ASSIHRGGDEQF

j_gene: TRBJ2-7
v_gene: TRBV20-1
CDR3aa: SAREVADQYEQY

j_gene: TRBJ1-4
v_gene: TRBV20-1
CDR3aa: SARRQGGGKLF

j_gene: TRBJ2-7
v_gene: TRBV6-2/TRBV6-3
CDR3aa: ASSRLTGSLTVTYEQY

j_gene: TRBJ2-1
v_gene: TRBV7-8
CDR3aa: ASSPRDRNYNEQF

j_gene: TRBJ2-1
v_gene: TRBV30
CDR3aa: AWNVGVDEQF